Listed below are T cell receptor beta chains from one sample, sequenced in a study of T-cell reconstitution after alpha-beta-depleted transplantation in children. TCRdb re-called the PCR reads through MiXCR, storing one row per CDR3 protein. This table holds about 610,000 distinct CDR3 sequences, more than 20% found once. The sequencing here drew on PBMCs, taken before TCRalphabeta/CD19-depleted stem cell transplant. All receptors come from a boy less than two years old with Wiskott-Aldrich syndrome, due to receive a stem cell transplant. Both conserved end residues are part of each CDR3. D genes are given only for firm matches.

TRBJ2-1	TRBV20-1	TRBD2	CSAPPSGRGYNEQFF
TRBJ2-7	TRBV29-1	TRBD1	CSVEARGRSEQYF
TRBJ2-7	TRBV7-3	TRBD1	CASSSVEGAGEQYF
TRBJ2-5	TRBV20-1	.	CSASQTEVQETQYF
TRBJ2-1	TRBV7-8	.	CASRRELFSGYEQFF
TRBJ2-1	TRBV5-5	TRBD2	CASSSLGRVHEQFF
TRBJ1-1	TRBV6-5	.	CASSYGQTNTEAFF
TRBJ2-7	TRBV20-1	.	CSARRRSSSYEQYF
TRBJ2-5	TRBV7-9	.	CASSLAMGARETQYF
TRBJ2-6	TRBV5-1	.	CASSSRSQAGANVLTF
TRBJ2-7	TRBV21-1	.	CASCSSGESPYEQYF
TRBJ2-1	TRBV12-3/TRBV12-4	TRBD2	CASRTGLAAYNEQFF
TRBJ2-1	TRBV4-1	.	CASRFLATSYNEQFF
TRBJ2-3	TRBV27	TRBD1	CASSAYRGRGTDTQYF
TRBJ2-4	TRBV18	TRBD1	CASSTGAIFKNIQYF
TRBJ2-7	TRBV6-5	TRBD2	CASSWTSGAYEQYF
TRBJ1-2	TRBV4-2	.	CASSQEVQYGYTF
TRBJ2-7	TRBV4-1	.	CASSQAARGVYEQYF
TRBJ2-5	TRBV6-1	TRBD1	CASLEPGQINQETQYF
TRBJ2-1	TRBV3-1	TRBD2	CASSLLVQAGVMAHEQFF
TRBJ2-3	TRBV5-1	.	CASSLVVPMGPTDTQYF
TRBJ1-6	TRBV12-3/TRBV12-4	.	CASSLVGGESPLHF
TRBJ1-3	TRBV18	.	CASSPPASGNTIYF
TRBJ1-4	TRBV15	.	CATSSERGTDEKLFF
TRBJ1-2	TRBV6-5	.	CASSLPGTVYGYTF
TRBJ2-3	TRBV5-1	.	CASSLSGALGDTQYF
TRBJ2-2	TRBV20-1	.	CSARPGQNTGELFF
TRBJ2-3	TRBV6-5	.	CASVLRPDGGGERTDTQYF
TRBJ2-5	TRBV5-1	.	CASSVTGQETQYF
TRBJ2-1	TRBV5-1	.	CASSAVRVSSYNEQFF
TRBJ2-1	TRBV9	TRBD2	CASSVGTSGFSYNEQFF
TRBJ2-3	TRBV12-3/TRBV12-4	TRBD2	CASSWRRLAGSGDTQYF
TRBJ2-2	TRBV28	TRBD1	CASSPPTGATGELFF
TRBJ2-5	TRBV20-1	TRBD1	CSADRTRETQYF
TRBJ2-2	TRBV4-2	.	CASSQVQLVFTGELFF
TRBJ2-1	TRBV5-1	TRBD2	CASSLAQRGDNEQFF
TRBJ2-1	TRBV11-2	TRBD1	CASSLQSLTGGSYNEQFF
TRBJ1-2	TRBV19	.	CASSEANYGYTF
TRBJ2-5	TRBV4-1	.	CASSQVGGVRETQYF
TRBJ1-5	TRBV5-1	TRBD1	CASSLDPGGQPQHF
TRBJ2-3	TRBV6-1	.	CASSEPVGGDTQYF
TRBJ2-1	TRBV7-2	TRBD2	CASSLTSGRINEQFF
TRBJ2-4	TRBV29-1	TRBD1	CSVEQGADIQYF
TRBJ2-3	TRBV12-3/TRBV12-4	.	CASSQLRDTQYF
TRBJ2-7	TRBV12-3/TRBV12-4	.	CASRVGLKQYF
TRBJ2-2	TRBV9	.	CASSGKLGANTGELFF
TRBJ2-1	TRBV6-4	.	CASSARLSYNEQFF
TRBJ2-1	TRBV6-1	.	CASSVVVGYNEQFF
TRBJ2-2	TRBV28	.	CASSPKGVKGELFF
TRBJ2-5	TRBV20-1	.	CSARDVLSPQETQYF
TRBJ1-2	TRBV5-1	.	CASSFGAPGYGYTF
TRBJ2-1	TRBV12-3/TRBV12-4	.	CASSLRGGSRYNEQFF
TRBJ1-5	TRBV20-1	.	CSARDRGRKNQPQHF
TRBJ1-4	TRBV12-3/TRBV12-4	.	CASSFGGSNEKLFF
TRBJ2-1	TRBV11-2	.	CASSLLYKQFF